The clone carrying this TCR beta chain has just a few counts. What it recognizes is unknown. This sample is part of a study of T cell repertoires in cytomegalovirus infection. Study-wide background: Matching HLA type, along with CMV infection, was indicated by public TCR beta signatures.

Overall study results and limits: What dominated the ex vivo response were HLA-C-restricted CMV-specific TCR beta clonotypes.

A single record per CDR3 protein comes from TCRdb applying MiXCR to the reads. The sample yields under 500,000 distinct CDR3 sequences, more than 40% seen once. The junction had 23 bases not matched to a gene; V was cut back by 8 bases and J by 2 bases. CDR3 size: 19 residues. The germline CDR1 and CDR2 sequences are MNHNS and SASEGT. This clonotype originated in a human donor in good health (CMV status not recorded). Some clones in this sample may be carry-over from other donors' samples. Sequences were derived from cultured PBMCs, sampled from culture after CMV antigen stimulation. This rearrangement joins TRBV6-1 to TRBJ2-7; 8 bases align to TRBD2. Here the CDR3 DNA reads TGTGCCAGCCCCCCCCGGGAGAACATGCGTGAGCGGGGGACCTACGAGCAGTACTTC. It codes for CASPPRENMRERGTYEQYF.